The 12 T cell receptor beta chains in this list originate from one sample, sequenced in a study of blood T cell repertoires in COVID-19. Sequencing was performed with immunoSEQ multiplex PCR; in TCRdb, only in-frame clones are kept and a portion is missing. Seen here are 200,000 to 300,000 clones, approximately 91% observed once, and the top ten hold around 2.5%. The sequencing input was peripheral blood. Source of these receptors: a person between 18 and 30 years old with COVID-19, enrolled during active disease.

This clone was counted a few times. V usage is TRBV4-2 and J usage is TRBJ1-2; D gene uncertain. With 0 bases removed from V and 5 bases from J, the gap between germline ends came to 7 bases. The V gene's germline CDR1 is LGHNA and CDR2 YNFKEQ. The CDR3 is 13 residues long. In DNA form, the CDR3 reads TGTGCCAGCAGCCAAGATATGCTATATGGCTACACCTTC. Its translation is CASSQDMLYGYTF.

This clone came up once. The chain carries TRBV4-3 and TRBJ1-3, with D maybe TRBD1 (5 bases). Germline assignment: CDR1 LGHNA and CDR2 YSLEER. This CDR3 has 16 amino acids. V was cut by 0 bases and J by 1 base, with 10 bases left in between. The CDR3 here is CASSQDGGRSGNTIYF. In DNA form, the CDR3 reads TGCGCCAGCAGCCAAGATGGGGGGAGATCTGGAAACACCATATATTTT.

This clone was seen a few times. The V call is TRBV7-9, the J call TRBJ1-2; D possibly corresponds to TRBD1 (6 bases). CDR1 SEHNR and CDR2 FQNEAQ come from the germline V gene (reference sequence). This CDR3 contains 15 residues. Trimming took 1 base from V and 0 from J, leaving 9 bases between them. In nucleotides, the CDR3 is TGTGCCAGCAGCTTAGGAACAGGGACTAACTATGGCTACACCTTC. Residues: CASSLGTGTNYGYTF.

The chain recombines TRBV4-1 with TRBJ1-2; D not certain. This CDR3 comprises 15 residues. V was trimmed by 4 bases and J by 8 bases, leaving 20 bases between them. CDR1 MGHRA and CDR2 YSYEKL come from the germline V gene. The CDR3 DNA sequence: TGCGCCAGCAGCCTTCCACCCCCGAACCACTGGGGCTACACCTTC. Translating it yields CASSLPPPNHWGYTF.

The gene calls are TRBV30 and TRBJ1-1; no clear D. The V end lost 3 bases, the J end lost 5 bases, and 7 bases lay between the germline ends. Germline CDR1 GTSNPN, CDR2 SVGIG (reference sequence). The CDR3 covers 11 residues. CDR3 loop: CAWRRNTEAFF. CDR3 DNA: TGTGCCTGGAGGAGAAATACTGAAGCTTTCTTT.

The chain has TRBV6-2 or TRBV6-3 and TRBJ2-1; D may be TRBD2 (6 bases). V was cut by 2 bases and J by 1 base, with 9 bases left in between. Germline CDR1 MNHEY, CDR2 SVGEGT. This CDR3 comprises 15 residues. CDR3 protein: CASSYHGGSYNEQFF. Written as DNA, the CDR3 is TGTGCCAGCAGTTACCATGGGGGGTCCTACAATGAGCAGTTCTTC.

The CDR3 loop is CASRAASSYNEQFF. CDR3 coding DNA: TGTGCCAGCAGGGCGGCGAGCTCCTACAATGAGCAGTTCTTC. The J gene is TRBJ2-1, the V gene TRBV2; D not resolved. Germline V gene lookup returns CDR1 SNHLY and CDR2 FYNNEI. This CDR3 is 14 amino acids long. The V gene lost 6 bases and the J gene lost 0 bases, with 9 bases spanning the gap.

In nucleotides, the CDR3 is TGTGCCAGCAGTTACTTTTACGGGGAAAACAATGAGCAGTTCTTC. It yields the protein CASSYFYGENNEQFF. The rearrangement uses TRBV6-2 or TRBV6-3 and TRBJ2-1, with a tentative D call TRBD2 (5 bases). In germline, CDR1 is MNHEY, CDR2 SVGEGT. The CDR3 contains 15 residues. The V gene lost 1 base and the J gene lost 5 bases, with 12 bases spanning the gap.

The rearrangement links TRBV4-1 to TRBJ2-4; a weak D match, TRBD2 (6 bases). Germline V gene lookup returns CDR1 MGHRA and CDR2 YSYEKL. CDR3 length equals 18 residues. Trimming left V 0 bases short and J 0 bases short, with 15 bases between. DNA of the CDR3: TGCGCCAGCAGCCAAGAGTCCCTGAGGGGACTAGCCAAAAACATTCAGTACTTC. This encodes CASSQESLRGLAKNIQYF.

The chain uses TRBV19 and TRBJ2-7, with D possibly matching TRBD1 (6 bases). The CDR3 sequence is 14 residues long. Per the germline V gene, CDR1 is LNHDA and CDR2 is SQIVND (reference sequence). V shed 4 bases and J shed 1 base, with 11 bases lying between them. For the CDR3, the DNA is TGTGCCAGTAGTAAGACAGGAGTTTCCTACGAGCAGTACTTC. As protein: CASSKTGVSYEQYF.

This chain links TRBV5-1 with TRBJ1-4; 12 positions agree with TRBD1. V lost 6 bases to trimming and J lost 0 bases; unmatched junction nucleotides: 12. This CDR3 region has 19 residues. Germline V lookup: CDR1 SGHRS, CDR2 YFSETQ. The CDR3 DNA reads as TGCGCCAGCAATTTCGGGACAGGGGGCCTGAATGCAACTAATGAAAAACTGTTTTTT. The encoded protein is CASNFGTGGLNATNEKLFF. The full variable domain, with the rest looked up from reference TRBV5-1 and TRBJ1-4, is KAGVTQTPRYLIKTRGQQVTLSCSPISGHRSVSWYQQTPGQGLQFLFEYFSETQRNKGNFPGRFSGRQFSNSRSEMNVSTLELGDSALYLCASNFGTGGLNATNEKLFFGSGTQLSVL.

The CDR3 sequence: CASSVSDIYQPQHF. The CDR3 DNA reads as TGTGCCAGCAGCGTTTCGGACATCTATCAGCCCCAGCATTTT. The J gene is TRBJ1-5, the V gene TRBV9; perhaps TRBD1 as D (5 bases). V was cut by 2 bases and J by 5 bases, with 11 bases left in between. This CDR3 has 14 amino acids. From germline, CDR1 is SGDLS and CDR2 YYNGEE.